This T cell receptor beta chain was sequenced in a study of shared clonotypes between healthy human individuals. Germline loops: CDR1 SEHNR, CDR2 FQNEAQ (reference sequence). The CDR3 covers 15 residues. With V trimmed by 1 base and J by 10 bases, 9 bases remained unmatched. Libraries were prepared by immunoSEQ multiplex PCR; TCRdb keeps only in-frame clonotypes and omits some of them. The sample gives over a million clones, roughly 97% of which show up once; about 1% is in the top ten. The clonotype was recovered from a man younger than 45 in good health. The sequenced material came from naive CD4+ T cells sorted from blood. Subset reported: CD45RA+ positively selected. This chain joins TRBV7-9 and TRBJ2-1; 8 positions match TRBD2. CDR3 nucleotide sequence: TGTGCCAGCAGCTTAGATGGGACTAGTTCTAGGGAGCAGTTCTTC. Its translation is CASSLDGTSSREQFF.